The clone carrying this T cell receptor (beta chain) was observed a few times. Its antigen is currently unknown. The authors amplified TCR beta CDR3 regions, and they did so from RNA transcripts for repertoire sequencing. Scientists carried out first-round RT-PCR using HTBI primers and then a second-round multiplex PCR. TCRdb redid the calling of the multiplex PCR reads with MiXCR, one entry per CDR3 protein. The sample holds roughly 220,000 distinct CDR3 sequences, about 47% seen once. Moderate-to-severe activity, CAS at least 3, NOSPECS at least 4 and duration under 3 months characterized donors with ophthalmopathy. Someone took the PBMCs out of 8.5 to 10 ml of fresh peripheral blood. These data originate in a study of Graves' ophthalmopathy and Graves' hyperthyroidism. Notes on the study in general: Blood also contained most of the expanded thyroid clonotypes above 0.001 frequency.

CDR1 and CDR2 from the germline V gene are ENHRY and SYGVKD. The V gene end was trimmed by 10 bases and the J gene end by 2 bases; junction bases not matched to a gene: 13. CDR3 length: 15 amino acids. Sequenced input: peripheral blood. The gene calls are TRBV10-3 and TRBJ2-7; 8 bases fit TRBD2. The clonotype comes from an adult man with Graves' ophthalmopathy. CDR3 coding DNA: TGTGCCAGCTCACCCGGACTAGCAGGACCCTACGAGCAGTACTTC. It is translated as CASSPGLAGPYEQYF.